These 8 T cell receptor beta chains came from one sample sequenced in a study of T-cell reconstitution after alpha-beta-depleted transplantation in children. Unique molecular identifiers were used to barcode this TCRbeta library. TCRdb reanalysed the PCR reads using MiXCR and keeps one entry per CDR3 protein. The data contain about 610,000 distinct CDR3 sequences, 10% of them seen just once; the ten biggest clones take up about 4.2%. The material was PBMCs from the stem cell graft donor, obtained from the stem cell graft. These receptors came from a human donor who donated a stem cell graft to a child with acute myeloid leukemia.

There are a few counts of this clonotype. The gene calls are TRBV5-1 and TRBJ2-7, with 16 positions matching TRBD2. The germline V gene has CDR1 SGHRS and CDR2 YFSETQ. The CDR3 has 18 residues. Trimming removed 3 bases from V and 3 bases from J; junction bases left unmatched: 9. CDR3 amino acids: CASSSGLAGGIGNYEQYF. Here the CDR3 DNA reads TGCGCCAGCAGCTCGGGACTAGCGGGAGGGATTGGCAACTACGAGCAGTACTTC.

This clonotype was counted only a few times. The chain is built from TRBV12-3 or TRBV12-4 and TRBJ2-5, with TRBD1 as a possible D gene (5 bases). The length of the CDR3 is 15 residues. Trimming took off 1 base at V and 4 bases at J, with 13 bases between the two ends. This CDR3 is CASSLVPGKGETQYF. Here the CDR3 DNA reads TGTGCCAGCAGTTTAGTCCCAGGGAAGGGAGAGACCCAGTACTTC.

In its sample, this clonotype was seen many times. The chain carries TRBV2 and TRBJ2-7, with 11 bases that match TRBD2. The CDR3 length is 16 residues. The V segment lost 8 bases and the J segment 3 bases; nucleotides outside the gene matches: 12. Germline CDR1 reads SNHLY; CDR2 reads FYNNEI. Here the CDR3 reads CASRGTSGKDFYEQYF. Here the CDR3 DNA reads TGTGCCAGCCGCGGGACTAGCGGCAAAGATTTCTACGAGCAGTACTTC.

This clonotype has more than one count but fewer than ten. The V gene is TRBV9, the J gene TRBJ2-1, with D unresolved. Trimming took off 0 bases at V and 4 bases at J, with 11 bases between the two ends. CDR1 is SGDLS, CDR2 YYNGEE, per germline. CDR3 length equals 15 residues. This CDR3 reads CASSVGAVSYNEQFF. The CDR3 DNA reads TGTGCCAGCAGCGTAGGGGCGGTCAGTTACAATGAGCAGTTCTTC. The full variable domain, completed using reference TRBV9 and TRBJ2-1, is DSGVTQTPKHLITATGQRVTLRCSPRSGDLSVYWYQQSLDQGLQFLIQYYNGEERAKGNILERFSAQQFPDLHSELNLSSLELGDSALYFCASSVGAVSYNEQFFGPGTRLTVL.

The chain uses TRBV24-1 and TRBJ1-2, with D possibly being TRBD1 (6 bases). Germline V gene sequence: CDR1 KGHDR, CDR2 SFDVKD. The CDR3 length is 15 residues. V lost 5 bases to trimming and J lost 3 bases, with 15 bases between them. The CDR3 loop reads CATSAARGIDYGYTF. The DNA of the CDR3 is TGTGCCACCAGTGCTGCCAGGGGAATCGACTATGGCTACACCTTC.

V usage is TRBV7-9 and J usage is TRBJ2-1; D remains unclear. V was pared by 5 bases and J by 9 bases, with 14 bases between. Per germline, CDR1 SEHNR and CDR2 FQNEAQ (reference sequence). The CDR3 is 13 amino acids. The CDR3 DNA reads TGTGCCAGCAGCATCCTCCGGGTTGGTGAGCAGTTCTTC. Amino acid sequence: CASSILRVGEQFF.

On this clonotype: A junction boundary mismatches the germline segment, possibly from a read error. This rearrangement joins TRBV27 to TRBJ1-5; 9 positions match TRBD1. Per germline, CDR1 MNHEY and CDR2 SMNVEV (reference sequence). This CDR3 contains 14 residues. CDR3 DNA sequence: TGTGCCAGCAGTGACGACAGGGGGAGGACCCCCATTTGGTTT. This codes for CASSDDRGRTPIWF.

This clonotype has a handful of counts. This sequence joins TRBV5-1 and TRBJ2-1, with TRBD2 matching 7 bases. Unmatched junction bases numbered 5, after V lost 1 base and J lost 1 base. CDR1 is SGHRS and CDR2 is YFSETQ in the germline V gene. The CDR3 is made up of 16 amino acids. CDR3 coding DNA: TGCGCCAGCAGCTTGTCTAGCGGACCATCCTACAATGAGCAGTTCTTC. It encodes CASSLSSGPSYNEQFF.